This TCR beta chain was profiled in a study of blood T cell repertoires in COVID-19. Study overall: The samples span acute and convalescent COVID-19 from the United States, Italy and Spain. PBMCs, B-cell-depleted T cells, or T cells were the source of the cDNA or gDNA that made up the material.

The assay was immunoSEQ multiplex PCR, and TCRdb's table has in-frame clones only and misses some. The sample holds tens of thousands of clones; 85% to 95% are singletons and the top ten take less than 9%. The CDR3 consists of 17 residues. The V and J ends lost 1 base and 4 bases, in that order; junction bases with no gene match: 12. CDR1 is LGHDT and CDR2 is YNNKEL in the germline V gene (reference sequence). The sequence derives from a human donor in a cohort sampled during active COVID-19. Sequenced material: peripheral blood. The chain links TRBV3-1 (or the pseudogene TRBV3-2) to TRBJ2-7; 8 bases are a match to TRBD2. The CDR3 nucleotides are TGTGCCAGCAGCCAAGTGGGGGGGTTAGCGGGAAATTACGAGCAGTACTTC. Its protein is CASSQVGGLAGNYEQYF.